A few counts support the clone carrying this TCR beta chain. Its specificity is unknown. The data were taken from a study of PD-1 blockade in classical Hodgkin lymphoma. Study-wide context: Patients got intravenous nivolumab 3 mg/kg every 2 weeks.

Indicated time point: cycle 4 day 1 (C4D1), after 5 to 7 weeks of nivolumab. Every single patient, without exception, relapsed after autologous stem cell transplantation, and brentuximab vedotin exposure varied. TCRdb's copy holds only in-frame clones and misses some; the assay was immunoSEQ multiplex PCR. The sample includes about 110,000 clones, roughly nine tenths of them seen just once. Study outcomes and limitations: The diversity seen at baseline in complete responders resembled that of newly diagnosed patients. CD4+ but not CD8+ TCR diversity rose significantly by C4D1.

CDR3 size: 13 residues. Per germline, CDR1 SEHNR and CDR2 FQNEAQ (reference sequence). Trimming left V 1 base short and J 5 bases short, with 8 bases between. Sequencing used peripheral blood mononuclear cells (PBMCs), obtained before the fourth cycle of nivolumab. The chain employs TRBV7-9 and TRBJ1-1, with unresolved D. The sequence was obtained from a human donor with classical Hodgkin lymphoma. The CDR3, as DNA: TGTGCCAGCAGCTTAGATCAGGAAACTGAAGCTTTCTTT. This gives the protein CASSLDQETEAFF.